This T cell receptor beta chain was profiled in a study of T cell changes during pregnancy in multiple sclerosis. The germline V gene encodes CDR1 MNHEY and CDR2 SMNVEV (reference sequence). The trim removed 3 bases at V and 4 bases at J, leaving 16 bases unmatched. The CDR3 runs 19 residues. Sequencing used immunoSEQ multiplex PCR; TCRdb keeps in-frame clones, though not all of them. The data show about 110,000 clones, with about 89% seen just once and 1.5% to 2% held by the top ten. The receptor was isolated from a female donor with multiple sclerosis, enrolled in a pregnancy study. This specimen consisted of peripheral blood, obtained before pregnancy. This rearrangement joins TRBV27 to TRBJ2-2; 8 nucleotides align to TRBD1. The CDR3: CASSFLSRTGPRGTGELFF. The DNA of the CDR3 is TGTGCCAGCAGTTTTCTAAGTAGGACAGGGCCTCGAGGCACCGGGGAGCTGTTTTTT.